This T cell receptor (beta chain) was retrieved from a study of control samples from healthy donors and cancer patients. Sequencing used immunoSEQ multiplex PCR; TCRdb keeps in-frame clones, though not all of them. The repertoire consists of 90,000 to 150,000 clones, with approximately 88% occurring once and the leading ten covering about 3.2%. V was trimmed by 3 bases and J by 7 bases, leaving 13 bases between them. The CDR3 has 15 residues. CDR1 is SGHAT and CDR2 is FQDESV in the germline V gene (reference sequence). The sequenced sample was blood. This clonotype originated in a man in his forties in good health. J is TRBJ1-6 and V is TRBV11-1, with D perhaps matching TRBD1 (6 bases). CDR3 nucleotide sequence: TGTGCCAGCAGCTTGGGGGCACTTGGGAATTCACCCCTCCACTTT. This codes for CASSLGALGNSPLHF.